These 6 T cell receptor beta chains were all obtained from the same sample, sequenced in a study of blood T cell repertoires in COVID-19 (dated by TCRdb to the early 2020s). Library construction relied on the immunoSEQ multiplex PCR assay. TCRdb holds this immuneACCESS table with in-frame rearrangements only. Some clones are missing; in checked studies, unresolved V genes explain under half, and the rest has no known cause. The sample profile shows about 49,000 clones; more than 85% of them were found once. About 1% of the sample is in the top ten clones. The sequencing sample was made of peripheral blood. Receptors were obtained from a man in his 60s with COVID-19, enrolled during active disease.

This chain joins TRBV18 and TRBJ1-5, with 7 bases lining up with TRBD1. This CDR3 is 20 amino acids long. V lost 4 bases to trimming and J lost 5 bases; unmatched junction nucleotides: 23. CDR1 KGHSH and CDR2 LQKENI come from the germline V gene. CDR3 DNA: TGTGCCAGCTCACGTCTGGTGGCGGAGGGGGCGTTTCTTCCCGATCAGCCCCAGCATTTT. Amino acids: CASSRLVAEGAFLPDQPQHF.

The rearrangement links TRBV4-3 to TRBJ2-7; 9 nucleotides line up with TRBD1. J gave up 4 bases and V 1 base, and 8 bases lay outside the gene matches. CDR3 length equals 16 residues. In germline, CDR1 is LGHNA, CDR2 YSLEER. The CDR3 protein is CASSQAPGQGLYEQYF. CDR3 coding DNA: TGCGCCAGCAGCCAAGCCCCGGGACAGGGCTTATACGAGCAGTACTTC.

This CDR3 reads CASSPAVGGEAFF. The CDR3 DNA sequence: TGTGCCAGCAGCCCTGCCGTGGGGGGTGAAGCTTTCTTT. The chain combines TRBV3-1 (or the pseudogene TRBV3-2) with TRBJ1-1; tentative D call: TRBD1 (5 bases). V was shortened by 4 bases and J by 7 bases, with 13 bases between the two germline ends. Germline CDR1 is LGHDT and CDR2 is YNNKEL (reference sequence). The CDR3 is 13 amino acids.

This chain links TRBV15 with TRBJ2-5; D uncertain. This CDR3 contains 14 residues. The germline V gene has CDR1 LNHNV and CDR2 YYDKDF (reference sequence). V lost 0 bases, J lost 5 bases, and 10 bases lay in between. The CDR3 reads CATSREMVLETQYF. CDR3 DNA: TGTGCCACCAGCAGAGAAATGGTACTGGAGACCCAGTACTTC.

For the CDR3, the DNA is TGTGCCAGCAGCCAAGTCGGCATGGCAGGAAATCAGCCCCAGCATTTT. Its protein product is CASSQVGMAGNQPQHF. The chain recombines TRBV3-1 (or the pseudogene TRBV3-2) with TRBJ1-5, with D unclear. This CDR3 comprises 16 residues. Trimming took off 1 base at V and 4 bases at J, with 14 bases between the two ends. CDR1 LGHDT and CDR2 YNNKEL come from the germline V gene (reference sequence).

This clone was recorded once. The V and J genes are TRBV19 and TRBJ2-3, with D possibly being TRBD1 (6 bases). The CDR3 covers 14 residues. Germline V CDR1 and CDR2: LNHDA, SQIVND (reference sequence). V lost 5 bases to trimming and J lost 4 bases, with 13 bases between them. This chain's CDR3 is CASSVQGNADTQYF. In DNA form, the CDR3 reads TGTGCCAGTAGTGTACAGGGTAACGCAGATACGCAGTATTTT. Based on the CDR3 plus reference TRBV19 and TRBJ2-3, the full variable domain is DGGITQSPKYLFRKEGQNVTLSCEQNLNHDAMYWYRQDPGQGLRLIYYSQIVNDFQKGDIAEGYSVSREKKESFPLTVTSAQKNPTAFYLCASSVQGNADTQYFGPGTRLTVL.